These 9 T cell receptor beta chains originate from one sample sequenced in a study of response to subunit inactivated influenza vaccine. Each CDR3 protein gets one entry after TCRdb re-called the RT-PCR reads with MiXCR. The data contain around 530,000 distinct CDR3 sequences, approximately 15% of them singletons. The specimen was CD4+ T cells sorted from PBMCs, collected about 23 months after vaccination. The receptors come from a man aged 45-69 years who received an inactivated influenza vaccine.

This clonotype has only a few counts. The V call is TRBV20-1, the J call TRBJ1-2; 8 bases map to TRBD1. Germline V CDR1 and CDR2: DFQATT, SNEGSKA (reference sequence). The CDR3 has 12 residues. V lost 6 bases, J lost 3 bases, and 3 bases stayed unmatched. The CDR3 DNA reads TGCAGTGCCCAGACAGGGGACTATGGCTACACCTTC. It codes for CSAQTGDYGYTF.

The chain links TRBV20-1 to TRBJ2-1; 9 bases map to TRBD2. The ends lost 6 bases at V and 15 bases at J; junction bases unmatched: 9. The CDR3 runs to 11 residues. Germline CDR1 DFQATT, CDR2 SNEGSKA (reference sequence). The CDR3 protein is CSALGTSLGFF. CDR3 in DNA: TGCAGTGCACTCGGGACTAGCCTCGGGTTCTTC.

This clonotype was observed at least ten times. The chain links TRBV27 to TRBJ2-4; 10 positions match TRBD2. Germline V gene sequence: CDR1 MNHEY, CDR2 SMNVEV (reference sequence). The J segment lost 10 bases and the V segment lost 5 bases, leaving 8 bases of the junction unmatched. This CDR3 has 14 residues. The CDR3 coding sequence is TGTGCCAGCAGTCCCTCTAGCGGGAGCCGGATTCAGTACTTC. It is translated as CASSPSSGSRIQYF.

The DNA of the CDR3 is TGTGCCAGCAGCTTAGAGTTAGGCCGGACAGGGGGCTCAGATACGCAGTATTTT. Translating it yields CASSLELGRTGGSDTQYF. The J gene is TRBJ2-3, the V gene TRBV11-1; 11 bases are shared with TRBD1. Germline V gene sequence: CDR1 SGHAT, CDR2 FQDESV (reference sequence). The CDR3 totals 18 residues. The trim removed 1 base at V and 4 bases at J, leaving 10 bases unmatched. The full variable domain, its missing parts supplied by reference TRBV11-1 and TRBJ2-3, is EAEVAQSPRYKITEKSQAVAFWCDPISGHATLYWYRQILGQGPELLVQFQDESVVDDSQLPKDRFSAERLKGVDSTLKIQPAELGDSAMYLCASSLELGRTGGSDTQYFGPGTRLTVL.

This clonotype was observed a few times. The chain's CDR3 is CASSYRGGESPLHF. CDR3 bases: TGTGCCAGCAGTTATCGCGGGGGGGAATCACCCCTCCACTTT. This chain connects TRBV6-5 to TRBJ1-6; tentatively, D is TRBD1 (5 bases). Trimming shortened V by 3 bases and J by 10 bases, and 13 bases separated the two germline ends. The CDR3 extends over 14 amino acids. From germline, CDR1 is MNHEY and CDR2 SVGAGI.

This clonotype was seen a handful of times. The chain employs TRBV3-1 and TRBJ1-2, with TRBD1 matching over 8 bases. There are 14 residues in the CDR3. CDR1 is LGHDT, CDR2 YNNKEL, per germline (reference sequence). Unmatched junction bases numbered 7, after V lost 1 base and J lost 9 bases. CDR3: CASSQVPGGARYTF. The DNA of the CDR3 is TGTGCCAGCAGCCAAGTTCCAGGGGGCGCACGCTACACCTTC.

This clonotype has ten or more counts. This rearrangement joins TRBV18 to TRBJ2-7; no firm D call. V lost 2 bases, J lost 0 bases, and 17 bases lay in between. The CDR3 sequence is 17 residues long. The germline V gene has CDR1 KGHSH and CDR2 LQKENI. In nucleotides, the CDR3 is TGTGCCAGCTCACCATTCTTAGGCCGCACGGGCTCCTACGAGCAGTACTTC. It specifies CASSPFLGRTGSYEQYF.

CDR3 loop: CASSEGQVYNEQFF. CDR3 nucleotides: TGCGCCAGCAGTGAAGGACAGGTCTACAATGAGCAGTTCTTC. This chain joins TRBV5-1 and TRBJ2-1, with 7 bases identical to TRBD1. This CDR3 has 14 amino acids. Germline V CDR1 and CDR2: SGHRS, YFSETQ. The trim removed 5 bases at V and 3 bases at J, leaving 5 bases unmatched.

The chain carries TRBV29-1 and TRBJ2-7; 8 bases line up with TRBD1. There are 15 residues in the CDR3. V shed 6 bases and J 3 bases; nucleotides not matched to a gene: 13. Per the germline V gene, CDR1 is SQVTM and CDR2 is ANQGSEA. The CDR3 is CSVNTGTGNLYEQYF. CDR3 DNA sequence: TGCAGCGTCAATACCGGGACAGGAAACCTCTACGAGCAGTACTTC.